The 18 T cell receptor beta chains reported below all come from one sample, sequenced in a study of T-cell reconstitution after alpha-beta-depleted transplantation in children (dated by TCRdb to the mid-2010s). The library was made by PCR. The sequencer was an Illumina HiSeq 2500. Molecular barcoding was employed in the preparation of TCR libraries, with unique molecular identifiers being used to normalize TCRbeta repertoire quantification. TCRdb handled the public reads itself, with Q25 trimming in fastp and clone calling in MiXCR, and kept productive beta chains. Each record represents a unique CDR3 protein, reported with the most common genes and DNA among its rows. Here the sample has some 490,000 distinct CDR3 sequences; under 15% occur a single time. The ten largest clones represent around 5.6% of the sample. The sequenced sample was PBMCs from the stem cell graft donor, obtained from the stem cell graft. The receptors were sampled from a human donor who donated a stem cell graft to a child with combined immunodeficiency.

The table lists this clonotype with a few counts. This chain uses TRBV4-3 with TRBJ2-1; D is perhaps TRBD1 (5 bases). Between the trimmed V and J ends, which lost 1 base and 5 bases, there was a span of 9 bases. Looked up from germline, CDR1 is LGHNA and CDR2 is YSLEER. The CDR3 sequence is 14 residues long. The CDR3 coding sequence is TGCGCCAGCAGCCAAGCAGGGCGGAACAATGAGCAGTTCTTC. It is translated as CASSQAGRNNEQFF.

This clonotype occurred a few times. V usage is TRBV29-1 and J usage is TRBJ2-7, with D possibly TRBD2 on 5 matching bases. Trimming took off 1 base at V and 2 bases at J, with 9 bases between the two ends. The CDR3 loop spans 13 amino acids. Germline V gives CDR1 SQVTM, CDR2 ANQGSEA. The CDR3 protein is CSVEVDGTYEQYF. DNA for the CDR3: TGCAGCGTTGAAGTTGACGGGACCTACGAGCAGTACTTC.

This clonotype has a handful of counts. The chain links TRBV18 to TRBJ1-2, with D unresolved. The length of the CDR3 is 17 residues. Between the trimmed V and J ends, which lost 2 bases and 3 bases, there was a span of 19 bases. CDR1 and CDR2 (germline): KGHSH, LQKENI. The DNA for the CDR3 is TGTGCCAGCTCACCATCATTCGGACGGCAGTACCACTATGGCTACACCTTC. Protein sequence: CASSPSFGRQYHYGYTF. Variable domain in full (rest from reference TRBV18 and TRBJ1-2): NAGVMQNPRHLVRRRGQEARLRCSPMKGHSHVYWYRQLPEEGLKFMVYLQKENIIDESGMPKERFSAEFPKEGPSILRIQQVVRGDSAAYFCASSPSFGRQYHYGYTFGSGTRLTVV.

This chain connects TRBV9 to TRBJ2-7; 7 bases fit TRBD2. The length of the CDR3 is 15 residues. The ends lost 0 bases at V and 6 bases at J; junction bases unmatched: 9. Germline V gives CDR1 SGDLS, CDR2 YYNGEE. The CDR3 loop reads CASSVGLAEGSEQYF. DNA of the CDR3: TGTGCCAGCAGCGTAGGCCTAGCGGAGGGAAGCGAGCAGTACTTC.

The chain has TRBV30 and TRBJ2-7; the match to TRBD1 covers 7 bases. The germline CDR1 and CDR2 sequences are GTSNPN and SVGIG (reference sequence). This CDR3 spans 14 amino acids. With 0 bases clipped from V and 6 bases from J, the junction kept 8 bases outside the gene matches. CDR3 bases: TGTGCCTGGAGTGTACTGGACAGGACATCCGAGCAGTACTTC. Amino acids: CAWSVLDRTSEQYF.

This clonotype was observed a few times. The rearrangement links TRBV21-1 to TRBJ2-5; TRBD2 is the table's D call and was not checked against the DNA. TRBV21-1 is a recognized pseudogene. The CDR3 consists of 16 residues. CDR3 region: CASSNLILAPKETQYF. The CDR3 DNA reads TGTGCCAGCAGCAACTTGATACTAGCGCCCAAAGAGACCCAGTACTTC.

There are a few counts of this clonotype. This sequence joins TRBV27 and TRBJ2-7, with D tentatively TRBD1 (7 bases). V was trimmed by 4 bases and J by 7 bases, leaving 14 bases between them. The CDR3 runs to 13 residues. Germline assignment: CDR1 MNHEY and CDR2 SMNVEV (reference sequence). The CDR3 region has the DNA TGTGCCAGCAGTTCAGGGGGACTTGGGGAGCAGTACTTC. Its translation: CASSSGGLGEQYF.

This clonotype has a handful of counts. The rearrangement uses TRBV12-3 or TRBV12-4 and TRBJ1-1; no clear D. The CDR3 is 15 amino acids. V was trimmed by 1 base and J by 5 bases, leaving 14 bases between them. The CDR3 bases are TGTGCCAGCAGTTTAGGGAAGGGATTTGAAACTGAAGCTTTCTTT. As protein: CASSLGKGFETEAFF.

This clonotype was seen a few times. The chain employs TRBV5-1 and TRBJ2-7, with 7 positions matching TRBD1. The V and J ends lost 1 base and 6 bases, in that order; junction bases with no gene match: 10. This CDR3 comprises 15 residues. Germline V lookup: CDR1 SGHRS, CDR2 YFSETQ. CDR3 DNA: TGCGCCAGCAGCTTGTTACAGGGGTTTGTGGGCGAGCAGTACTTC. It is translated as CASSLLQGFVGEQYF.

This clonotype occurred a few times. V is TRBV11-3 and J is TRBJ2-1, with 11 bases lining up with TRBD2. V was pared by 3 bases and J by 8 bases, with 3 bases of the junction left unmatched. Germline loops: CDR1 SGHNT, CDR2 YENEEA. This CDR3 contains 14 residues. This CDR3 is CASSFLSGRDEQFF. The DNA of the CDR3 is TGTGCCAGCAGCTTTCTTAGCGGGAGGGATGAGCAGTTCTTC.

V gene TRBV7-3 combines with J gene TRBJ2-1; no reliable D call. The CDR3 has 15 residues. Germline-derived CDR1 and CDR2 are SGHTA and FQGTGA. Trimming took off 5 bases at V and 0 bases at J, with 11 bases between the two ends. CDR3 sequence (DNA): TGTGCCAGCAGCCGCCTACCGAGCTCCTACAATGAGCAGTTCTTC. Its protein product is CASSRLPSSYNEQFF.

The sample holds a few counts of this clonotype. This chain links TRBV7-6 with TRBJ1-1, with D maybe TRBD1 (6 bases). CDR3 size: 14 residues. V lost 5 bases, J lost 3 bases, and 13 bases lay in between. CDR1 is SGHVS, CDR2 FNYEAQ, per germline. CDR3: CASSGGTRDTEAFF. CDR3 DNA: TGTGCCAGCAGCGGAGGGACACGGGACACTGAAGCTTTCTTT.

The rearrangement links TRBV6-5 to TRBJ2-1; 7 bases line up with TRBD1. Germline trimming cut 0 bases from V and 2 bases from J; bases unmatched to any gene: 7. Germline assignment: CDR1 MNHEY and CDR2 SVGAGI. This CDR3 spans 17 amino acids. As DNA, the CDR3 is TGTGCCAGCAGTTACTCGGTAACCGGACAGGCCTACAATGAGCAGTTCTTC. This encodes CASSYSVTGQAYNEQFF.

The sample holds many counts of this clonotype. V and J are TRBV4-3 and TRBJ2-7, with 7 bases identical to TRBD2. The CDR3 loop spans 15 amino acids. Germline V gene data show CDR1 as LGHNA and CDR2 as YSLEER. With 0 bases clipped from V and 3 bases from J, the junction kept 5 bases outside the gene matches. The CDR3 DNA sequence: TGCGCCAGCAGCCAAGATCAGGAGCGGGGCTACGAGCAGTACTTC. It codes for CASSQDQERGYEQYF.

This clonotype was seen repeatedly, ten times or more. The chain recombines TRBV12-3 or TRBV12-4 with TRBJ1-3; D gene uncertain. Trimming took off 3 bases at V and 3 bases at J, with 3 bases between the two ends. CDR3 size: 12 residues. CDR3: CASSFLGNTIYF. The CDR3 DNA sequence: TGTGCCAGCAGTTTTCTTGGAAACACCATATATTTT.

This clonotype was seen many times. The CDR3 DNA reads as TGCAGTGCTAGTCGTAGGGCTAGCACCTACGAGCAGTACTTC. Translating gives CSASRRASTYEQYF. This rearrangement joins TRBV20-1 to TRBJ2-7, with D possibly TRBD2 on 5 matching bases. The CDR3 length is 14 residues. Germline V gene sequence: CDR1 DFQATT, CDR2 SNEGSKA (reference sequence). V shed 3 bases and J shed 2 bases, with 14 bases lying between them.

This clonotype has ten or more counts. V gene TRBV28 combines with J gene TRBJ2-1; D ambiguous. CDR3 length: 16 residues. Germline CDR1 and CDR2: MDHEN and SYDVKM. Trimming pared 3 bases from V and 2 bases from J, leaving 14 bases between. CDR3 DNA: TGTGCCAGCAGTTTCACCCGCGGTGGTCCCTACAATGAGCAGTTCTTC. Residues: CASSFTRGGPYNEQFF.

This chain links TRBV10-3 with TRBJ2-2; 7 bases are shared with TRBD2. V lost 4 bases to trimming and J lost 5 bases; unmatched junction nucleotides: 4. Germline values: CDR1 ENHRY, CDR2 SYGVKD. The CDR3 runs 14 residues. The CDR3 sequence is CAISVLAETGELFF. CDR3 sequence (DNA): TGTGCCATCAGTGTTCTAGCGGAAACCGGGGAGCTGTTTTTT.